A single sample gave rise to the 25 T cell receptor beta chains below, sequenced in a study of T cell repertoires in cytomegalovirus infection. Antigens for these TCRs are unknown. TCRdb independently ran MiXCR on the reads; one entry per CDR3 protein. This table holds about 500,000 distinct CDR3 sequences, around a third found once. The specimen comprised cultured PBMCs, sampled from culture after CMV antigen stimulation. The receptor source for this set is a human donor in good health (CMV status not recorded). Some clones in this sample may be carry-over from other donors' samples.

The rearrangement joins TRBV6-6 to TRBJ2-1; no firm D call. CDR3 size: 14 residues. V lost 10 bases and J 0 bases, leaving 13 bases between the germline ends. Germline CDR1 MNHNY, CDR2 SVGAGI (reference sequence). The CDR3 loop is CATLQRSSYNEQFF. The CDR3, as DNA: TGTGCCACACTCCAACGAAGCTCCTACAATGAGCAGTTCTTC.

This clonotype showed up just a few times. J is TRBJ1-1 and V is TRBV7-3; tentatively, D is TRBD1 (6 bases). This CDR3 has 15 residues. V lost 5 bases, J lost 5 bases, and 18 bases lay in between. CDR1 is SGHTA and CDR2 is FQGTGA in the germline V gene. Here the CDR3 DNA reads TGTGCCAGCAGCCTAAGTGGCGGGGGCGGGACTGAAGCTTTCTTT. Its translation is CASSLSGGGGTEAFF.

This clonotype was found many times. The V and J genes are TRBV7-2 and TRBJ1-4, with 10 bases identical to TRBD1. The CDR3 has 18 amino acids. Germline V gives CDR1 SGHTA, CDR2 FQGNSA. V was clipped by 1 base and J by 8 bases; unmatched bases: 13. This CDR3 is CASSLEVLVGQGKEKLFF. Here the CDR3 DNA reads TGTGCCAGCAGCTTAGAGGTTTTGGTGGGACAGGGGAAGGAAAAACTGTTTTTT.

This clonotype came up many times. V and J are TRBV7-2 and TRBJ2-3; no clear D gene. The CDR3 is 16 residues long. Germline V gives CDR1 SGHTA, CDR2 FQGNSA. V lost 1 base to trimming and J lost 6 bases, with 17 bases between them. CDR3 DNA sequence: TGTGCCAGCAGCTTAGGGACCACGGCGCGTAGGGATACGCAGTATTTT. Translation: CASSLGTTARRDTQYF.

This clonotype appeared a few times. The chain uses TRBV5-4 and TRBJ2-7; 8 bases align to TRBD1. The CDR3 spans 15 residues. V gave up 6 bases and J gave up 2 bases; unmatched junction bases: 10. CDR1 and CDR2 (germline): SGHNT, YYREEE (reference sequence). The CDR3 loop is CASTLWTGWTYEQYV. The CDR3 DNA reads as TGTGCCAGCACTTTGTGGACAGGGTGGACCTACGAGCAGTACGTC.

This clonotype has a single count. The chain uses TRBV6-1 and TRBJ2-5; D might be TRBD2 (6 bases). The ends were cut back, 6 bases at V and 1 base at J, with 15 bases in the middle. The CDR3 runs 15 residues. Germline loops: CDR1 MNHNS, CDR2 SASEGT. CDR3 DNA sequence: TGTGCCAGCAGGCGGGGTCAGGGTCGCCAAGAGACCCAGTACTTC. Protein: CASRRGQGRQETQYF.

This clonotype was seen repeatedly, ten times or more. The chain combines TRBV7-2 with TRBJ1-2; D remains ambiguous. Per germline, CDR1 SGHTA and CDR2 FQGNSA. V lost 0 bases and J 0 bases, leaving 8 bases between the germline ends. CDR3 size: 15 residues. The CDR3 coding sequence is TGTGCCAGCAGCTTAGCGGTGTCATCTAACTATGGCTACACCTTC. Translated, it gives CASSLAVSSNYGYTF.

The V and J genes are TRBV7-2 and TRBJ2-2; TRBD2 aligns across 11 bases. CDR1 is SGHTA and CDR2 is FQGNSA in the germline V gene. V was pared by 5 bases and J by 5 bases, with 13 bases of the junction left unmatched. This CDR3 has 18 residues. CDR3: CASSVQIGTSGRTGELFF. CDR3 sequence (DNA): TGTGCCAGCAGCGTACAAATTGGGACTAGCGGTCGAACCGGGGAGCTGTTTTTT.

The chain joins TRBV4-1 to TRBJ2-2, with D tentatively TRBD2 (5 bases). Germline V CDR1 and CDR2: MGHRA, YSYEKL. V dropped 2 bases and J dropped 0 bases, with 10 bases sitting between them. The CDR3 consists of 16 residues. DNA of the CDR3: TGCGCCAGCAGCCAATCACTAGGCCCGAACACCGGGGAGCTGTTTTTT. Protein product: CASSQSLGPNTGELFF.

This clonotype has a count of ten or more. V usage is TRBV7-2 and J usage is TRBJ1-4; the D is unclear. Germline V gene data show CDR1 as SGHTA and CDR2 as FQGNSA. V was pared by 1 base and J by 8 bases, with 17 bases between. This CDR3 spans 16 amino acids. The CDR3 nucleotides read TGTGCCAGCAGCTTAGACTCGGGGTCACTGGGAGAAAAACTGTTTTTT. Its translation is CASSLDSGSLGEKLFF.

There are many counts of this clonotype. V usage is TRBV7-2 and J usage is TRBJ2-1; no clear D. The V end was cut by 7 bases, the J end by 8 bases, with 12 bases between. The CDR3 consists of 12 residues. Germline V gene sequence: CDR1 SGHTA, CDR2 FQGNSA. For the CDR3, the DNA is TGTGCCAGCACCACCCGTCTGGATGAGCAGTTCTTC. This encodes CASTTRLDEQFF.

The chain recombines TRBV9 with TRBJ1-3; a possible D gene is TRBD1 (6 bases). Germline V lookup: CDR1 SGDLS, CDR2 YYNGEE. Trimming took 4 bases from V and 4 from J, leaving 18 bases between them. CDR3 length: 16 amino acids. CDR3 residues: CASSPRPTGQGNTIYF. CDR3 nucleotides: TGTGCCAGCAGCCCGCGCCCCACCGGACAGGGAAACACCATATATTTT.

This clonotype was counted only a few times. The chain is built from TRBV6-5 and TRBJ2-1, with 7 bases matching TRBD1. This CDR3 spans 15 amino acids. Unmatched junction bases numbered 12, after V lost 6 bases and J lost 7 bases. Germline V lookup: CDR1 MNHEY, CDR2 SVGAGI. The CDR3 is CASRTRQGFGNEQFF. For the CDR3, the DNA is TGTGCCAGCAGAACCCGACAGGGCTTCGGGAATGAGCAGTTCTTC.

The sample holds many counts of this clonotype. This chain joins TRBV7-2 and TRBJ1-2; D gene uncertain. Trimming shortened V by 1 base and J by 8 bases, and 8 bases separated the two germline ends. Germline-derived CDR1 and CDR2 are SGHTA and FQGNSA. This CDR3 comprises 12 residues. The CDR3 spells CASSLGTGGYTF. The CDR3 DNA is TGTGCCAGCAGCTTAGGCACGGGAGGCTACACCTTC.

The chain joins TRBV20-1 to TRBJ2-5, with 9 bases matching TRBD2. The CDR3 loop spans 15 amino acids. Unmatched junction bases numbered 8, after V lost 4 bases and J lost 2 bases. Germline assignment: CDR1 DFQATT and CDR2 SNEGSKA (reference sequence). The CDR3 sequence: CSATRSSGVQETQYF. In DNA, the CDR3 is TGCAGTGCTACCCGTTCTAGCGGGGTTCAAGAGACCCAGTACTTC.

This clonotype turned up a few times. This sequence joins TRBV11-3 and TRBJ2-3; D gene unclear. CDR1 and CDR2 (germline): SGHNT, YENEEA. The V end was cut by 0 bases, the J end by 2 bases, with 15 bases between. This CDR3 has 17 residues. CDR3 sequence reads: CASSLERTLTYTDTQYF. DNA of the CDR3: TGTGCCAGCAGCTTAGAACGGACCCTGACCTACACAGATACGCAGTATTTT.

The table lists this clonotype with a few counts. This rearrangement joins TRBV7-6 to TRBJ2-7; D might be TRBD2 (6 bases). Trimming took 1 base from V and 6 from J, leaving 13 bases between them. The germline V gene encodes CDR1 SGHVS and CDR2 FNYEAQ. The CDR3 sequence is 14 residues long. For the CDR3, the DNA is TGTGCCAGCAGCTTAGGGGTATATAGCGGCGAGCAGTACGTC. It encodes CASSLGVYSGEQYV.

At least ten counts were recorded for this clonotype. The chain uses TRBV6-2 or TRBV6-3 and TRBJ1-1, with 7 bases matching TRBD1. Unmatched junction bases numbered 4, after V lost 7 bases and J lost 5 bases. The CDR3 extends over 12 amino acids. Germline-derived CDR1 and CDR2 are MNHEY and SVGEGT. In DNA, the CDR3 is TGTGCCAGCATCAGGGGGGGGACTGAAGCTTTCTTT. This translates into CASIRGGTEAFF.

The chain links TRBV19 to TRBJ2-1, with D possibly matching TRBD2 (6 bases). With 5 bases removed from V and 0 bases from J, the gap between germline ends came to 11 bases. The CDR3 is made up of 15 amino acids. The germline V gene has CDR1 LNHDA and CDR2 SQIVND (reference sequence). Here the CDR3 reads CASSFSSVSYNEQFF. The CDR3 DNA is TGTGCCAGTAGTTTCTCTAGCGTCTCCTACAATGAGCAGTTCTTC.

This clonotype has more than one count but fewer than ten. The rearrangement links TRBV6-1 to TRBJ2-7; 10 positions agree with TRBD1. J lost 6 bases, V lost 8 bases, and 7 bases had no gene match. CDR1 is MNHNS and CDR2 is SASEGT in the germline V gene. This CDR3 is built from 13 residues. DNA of the CDR3: TGTGCCAGCGGGACGCGGGACAGGGGCGAGCAGTACTTC. Its protein product is CASGTRDRGEQYF.

The chain uses TRBV7-2 and TRBJ2-7; 8 bases are shared with TRBD1. Germline CDR1 reads SGHTA; CDR2 reads FQGNSA. The J segment lost 3 bases and the V segment lost 1 base, leaving 2 bases of the junction unmatched. The CDR3 runs to 14 residues. CDR3 sequence (DNA): TGTGCCAGCAGCTTAGTTACAGGGGGCTACGAGCAGTACGTC. It yields the protein CASSLVTGGYEQYV.

The rearrangement links TRBV28 to TRBJ2-7; no firm D call. Germline V gives CDR1 MDHEN, CDR2 SYDVKM. This CDR3 is 12 amino acids long. V lost 5 bases to trimming and J lost 5 bases, with 10 bases between them. The CDR3: CASSPNRNEQYF. The CDR3 nucleotides read TGTGCCAGCAGTCCTAACCGTAACGAGCAGTACTTC.

The chain combines TRBV5-1 with TRBJ1-1; D remains unclear. Germline V lookup: CDR1 SGHRS, CDR2 YFSETQ. V lost 7 bases and J 3 bases, leaving 13 bases between the germline ends. The CDR3 has 13 amino acids. The CDR3 DNA reads TGCGCCAGCCATTTACCTGGGTACACTGAAGCTTTCTTT. Translation: CASHLPGYTEAFF.

The V and J genes are TRBV27 and TRBJ2-2, with 10 nucleotides matching TRBD1. V lost 5 bases, J lost 5 bases, and 8 bases stayed unmatched. Germline loops: CDR1 MNHEY, CDR2 SMNVEV (reference sequence). This CDR3 comprises 16 residues. CDR3 amino acids: CASSPIRTGGTGELFF. CDR3 nucleotides: TGTGCCAGCAGTCCTATTCGGACAGGGGGGACCGGGGAGCTGTTTTTT.

This clonotype was counted once. The chain employs TRBV28 and TRBJ1-1; tentative D call: TRBD1 (5 bases). V was cut by 1 base and J by 5 bases, with 11 bases left in between. This CDR3 contains 14 residues. CDR1 is MDHEN and CDR2 is SYDVKM in the germline V gene. The CDR3 DNA is TGTGCCAGCAGTTTATCTCGGGGGAGAACTGAAGCTTTCTTT. Translation: CASSLSRGRTEAFF.